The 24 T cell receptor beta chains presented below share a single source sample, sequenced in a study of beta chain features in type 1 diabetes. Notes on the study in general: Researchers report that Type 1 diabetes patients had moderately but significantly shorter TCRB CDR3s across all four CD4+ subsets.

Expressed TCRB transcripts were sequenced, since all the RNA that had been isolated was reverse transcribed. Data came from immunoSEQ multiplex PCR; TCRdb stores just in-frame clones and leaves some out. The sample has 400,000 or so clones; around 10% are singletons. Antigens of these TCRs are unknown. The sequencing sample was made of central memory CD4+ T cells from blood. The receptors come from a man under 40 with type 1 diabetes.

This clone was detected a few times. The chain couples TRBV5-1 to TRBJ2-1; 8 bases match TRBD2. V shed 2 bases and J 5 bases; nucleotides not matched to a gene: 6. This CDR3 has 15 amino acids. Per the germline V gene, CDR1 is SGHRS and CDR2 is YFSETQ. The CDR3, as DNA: TGCGCCAGCAGCTTCCTAGCGGGTTATAACAATGAGCAGTTCTTC. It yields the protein CASSFLAGYNNEQFF. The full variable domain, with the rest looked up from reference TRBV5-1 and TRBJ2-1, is KAGVTQTPRYLIKTRGQQVTLSCSPISGHRSVSWYQQTPGQGLQFLFEYFSETQRNKGNFPGRFSGRQFSNSRSEMNVSTLELGDSALYLCASSFLAGYNNEQFFGPGTRLTVL.

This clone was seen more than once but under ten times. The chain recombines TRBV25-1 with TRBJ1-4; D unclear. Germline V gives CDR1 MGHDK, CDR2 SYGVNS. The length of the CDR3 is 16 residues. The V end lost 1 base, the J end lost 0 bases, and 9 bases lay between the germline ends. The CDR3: CASSELVRTTNEKLFF. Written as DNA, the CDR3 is TGTGCCAGCAGTGAATTGGTTCGGACAACTAATGAAAAACTGTTTTTT.

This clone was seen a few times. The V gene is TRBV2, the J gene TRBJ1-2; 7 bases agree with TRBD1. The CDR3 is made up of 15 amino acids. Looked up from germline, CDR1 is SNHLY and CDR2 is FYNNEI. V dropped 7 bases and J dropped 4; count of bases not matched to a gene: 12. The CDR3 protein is CASNPGAGGLYGYTF. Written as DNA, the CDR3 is TGTGCCAGCAACCCAGGGGCAGGGGGTCTCTATGGCTACACCTTC.

CDR3 sequence: CASDSSGTAIGETQYF. The CDR3 DNA reads as TGTGCCAGCGACTCTTCCGGGACAGCGATAGGAGAGACCCAGTACTTC. The chain joins TRBV7-2 to TRBJ2-5, with 7 bases lining up with TRBD1. Trimming cost V 8 bases and J 4 bases; bases outside gene matches: 16. CDR1 is SGHTA, CDR2 FQGNSA, per germline. The CDR3 covers 16 residues.

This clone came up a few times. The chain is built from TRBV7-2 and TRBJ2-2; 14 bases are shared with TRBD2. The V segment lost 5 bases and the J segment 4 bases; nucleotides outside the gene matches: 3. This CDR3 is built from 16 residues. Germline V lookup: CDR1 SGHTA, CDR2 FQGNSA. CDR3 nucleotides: TGTGCCAGCAGCGGACTAGCGGGAGGATTCACCGGGGAGCTGTTTTTT. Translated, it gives CASSGLAGGFTGELFF. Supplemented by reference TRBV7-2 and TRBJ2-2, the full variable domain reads GAGVSQSPSNKVTEKGKDVELRCDPISGHTALYWYRQSLGQGLEFLIYFQGNSAPDKSGLPSDRFSAERTGGSVSTLTIQRTQQEDSAVYLCASSGLAGGFTGELFFGEGSRLTVL.

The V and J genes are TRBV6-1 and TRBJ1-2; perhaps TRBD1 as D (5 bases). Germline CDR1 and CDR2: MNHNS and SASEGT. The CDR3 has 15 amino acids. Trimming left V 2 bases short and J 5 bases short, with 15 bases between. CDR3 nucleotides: TGTGCCAGCAGTGAATTAGGAGGGGCAGGGTATGGCTACACCTTC. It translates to CASSELGGAGYGYTF.

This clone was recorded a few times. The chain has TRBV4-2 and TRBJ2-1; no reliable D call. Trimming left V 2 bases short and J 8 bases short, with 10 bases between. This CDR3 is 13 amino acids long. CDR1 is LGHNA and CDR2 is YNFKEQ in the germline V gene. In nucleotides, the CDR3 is TGTGCCAGCAGCCAACACAATGAGGATGAGCAGTTCTTC. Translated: CASSQHNEDEQFF.

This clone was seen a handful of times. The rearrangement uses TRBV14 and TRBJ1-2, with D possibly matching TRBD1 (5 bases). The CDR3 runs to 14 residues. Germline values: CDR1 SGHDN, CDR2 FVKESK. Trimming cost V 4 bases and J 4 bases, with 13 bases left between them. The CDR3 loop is CASSRADGGYGYTF. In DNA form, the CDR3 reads TGTGCCAGCAGCCGAGCGGACGGGGGCTATGGCTACACCTTC.

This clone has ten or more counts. CDR3 protein: CASSVGQGRTYTF. CDR3 sequence (DNA): TGTGCCAGCAGCGTTGGACAGGGACGGACCTACACCTTC. The chain has TRBV7-9 and TRBJ1-2; 8 bases agree with TRBD1. CDR1 SEHNR and CDR2 FQNEAQ come from the germline V gene (reference sequence). The junction had 9 bases not matched to a gene; V was cut back by 5 bases and J by 10 bases. CDR3 length: 13 amino acids.

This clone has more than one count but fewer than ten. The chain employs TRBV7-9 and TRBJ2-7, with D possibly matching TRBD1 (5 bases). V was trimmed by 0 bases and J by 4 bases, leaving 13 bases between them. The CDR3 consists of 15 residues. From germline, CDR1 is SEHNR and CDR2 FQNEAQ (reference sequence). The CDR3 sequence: CASSLASQGGYEQYF. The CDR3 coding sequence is TGTGCCAGCAGCTTAGCGTCCCAGGGTGGTTACGAGCAGTACTTC. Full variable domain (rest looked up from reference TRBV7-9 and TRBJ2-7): DTGVSQNPRHKITKRGQNVTFRCDPISEHNRLYWYRQTLGQGPEFLTYFQNEAQLEKSRLLSDRFSAERPKGSFSTLEIQRTEQGDSAMYLCASSLASQGGYEQYFGPGTRLTVT.

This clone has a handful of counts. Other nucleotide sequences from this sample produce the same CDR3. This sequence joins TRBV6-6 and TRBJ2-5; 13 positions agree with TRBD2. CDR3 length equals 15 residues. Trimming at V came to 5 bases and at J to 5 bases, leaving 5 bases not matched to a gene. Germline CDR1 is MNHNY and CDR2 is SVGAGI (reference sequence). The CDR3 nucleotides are TGTGCCAGCAGTCCACTAGCGGGGGGGGGCGAGACCCAGTACTTC. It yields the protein CASSPLAGGGETQYF.

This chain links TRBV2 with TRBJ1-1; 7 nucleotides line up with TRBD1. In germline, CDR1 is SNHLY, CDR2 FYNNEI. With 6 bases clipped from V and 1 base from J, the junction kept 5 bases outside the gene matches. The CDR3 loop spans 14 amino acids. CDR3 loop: CASSFDRANTEAFF. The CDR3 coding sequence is TGTGCCAGCAGCTTCGACAGGGCGAACACTGAAGCTTTCTTT.

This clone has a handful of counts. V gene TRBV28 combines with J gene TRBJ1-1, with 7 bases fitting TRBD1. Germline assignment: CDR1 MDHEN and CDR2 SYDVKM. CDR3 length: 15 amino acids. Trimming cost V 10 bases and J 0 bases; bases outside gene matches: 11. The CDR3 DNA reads TGTGCCATAAGTCCCGGGACAGATATGAACACTGAAGCTTTCTTT. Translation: CAISPGTDMNTEAFF.

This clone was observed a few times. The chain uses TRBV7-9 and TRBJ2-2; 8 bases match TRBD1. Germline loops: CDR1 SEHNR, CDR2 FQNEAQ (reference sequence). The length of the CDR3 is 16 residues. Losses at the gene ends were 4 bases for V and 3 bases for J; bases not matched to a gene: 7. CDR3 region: CASSSRTGSYTGELFF. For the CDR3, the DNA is TGTGCCAGCAGCTCCCGGACAGGGAGTTACACCGGGGAGCTGTTTTTT.

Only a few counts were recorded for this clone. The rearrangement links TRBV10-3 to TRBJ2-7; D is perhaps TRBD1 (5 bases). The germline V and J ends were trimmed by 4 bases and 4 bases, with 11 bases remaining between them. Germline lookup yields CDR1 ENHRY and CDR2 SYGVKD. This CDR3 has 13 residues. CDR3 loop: CAISGTTAYEQYF. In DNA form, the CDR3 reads TGTGCCATCAGTGGTACGACAGCATACGAGCAGTACTTC.

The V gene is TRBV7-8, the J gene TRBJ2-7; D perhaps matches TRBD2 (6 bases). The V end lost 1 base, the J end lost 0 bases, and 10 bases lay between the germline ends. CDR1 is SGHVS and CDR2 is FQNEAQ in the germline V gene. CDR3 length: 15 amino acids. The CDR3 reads CASSLGRDSSYEQYF. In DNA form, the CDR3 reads TGTGCCAGCAGCTTAGGAAGGGACTCCTCCTACGAGCAGTACTTC.

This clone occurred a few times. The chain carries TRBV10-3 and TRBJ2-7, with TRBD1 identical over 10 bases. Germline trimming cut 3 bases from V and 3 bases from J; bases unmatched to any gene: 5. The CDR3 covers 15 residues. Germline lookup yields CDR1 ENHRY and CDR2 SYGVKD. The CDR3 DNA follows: TGTGCCATCAGTGACCCGGGACAGGGGCGCTACGAGCAGTACTTC. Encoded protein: CAISDPGQGRYEQYF.

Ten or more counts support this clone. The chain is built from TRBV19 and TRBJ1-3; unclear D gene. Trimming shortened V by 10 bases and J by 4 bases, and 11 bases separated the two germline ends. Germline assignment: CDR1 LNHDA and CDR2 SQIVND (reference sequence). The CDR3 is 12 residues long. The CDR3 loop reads CATRTVGNTIYF. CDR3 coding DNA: TGTGCCACCAGGACGGTAGGAAACACCATATATTTT.

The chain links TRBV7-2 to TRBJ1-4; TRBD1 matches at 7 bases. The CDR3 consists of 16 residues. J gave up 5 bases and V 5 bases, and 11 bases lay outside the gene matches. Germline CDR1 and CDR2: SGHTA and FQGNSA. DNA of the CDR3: TGTGCCAGCAGCCAGGCGGCGACAGGGCGCAATGAAAAACTGTTTTTT. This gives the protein CASSQAATGRNEKLFF.

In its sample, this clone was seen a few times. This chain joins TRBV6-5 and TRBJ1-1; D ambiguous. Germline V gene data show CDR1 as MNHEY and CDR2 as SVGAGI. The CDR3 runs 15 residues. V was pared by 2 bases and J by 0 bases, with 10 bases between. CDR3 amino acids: CASSYAVRMNTEAFF. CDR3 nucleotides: TGTGCCAGCAGTTACGCCGTCAGGATGAACACTGAAGCTTTCTTT.

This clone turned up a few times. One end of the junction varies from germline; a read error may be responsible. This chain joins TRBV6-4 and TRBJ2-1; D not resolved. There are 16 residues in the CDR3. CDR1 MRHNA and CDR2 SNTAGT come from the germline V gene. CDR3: CASSYSSIAAWDEQFF. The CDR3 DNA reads TGTGCCAGCAGTTACTCGAGCATCGCAGCATGGGATGAGCAGTTCTTC.

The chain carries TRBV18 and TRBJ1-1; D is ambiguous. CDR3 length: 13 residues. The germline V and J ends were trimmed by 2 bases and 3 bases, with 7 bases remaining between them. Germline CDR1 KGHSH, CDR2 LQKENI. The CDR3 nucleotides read TGTGCCAGCTCACCAAACCGGGACACTGAAGCTTTCTTT. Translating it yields CASSPNRDTEAFF.

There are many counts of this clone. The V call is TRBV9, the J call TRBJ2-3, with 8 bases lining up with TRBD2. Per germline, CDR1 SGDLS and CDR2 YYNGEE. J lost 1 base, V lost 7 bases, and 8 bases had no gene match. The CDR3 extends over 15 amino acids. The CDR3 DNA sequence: TGTGCCAGCTCCCGAGCGGGAGCGCGCACAGATACGCAGTATTTT. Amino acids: CASSRAGARTDTQYF.

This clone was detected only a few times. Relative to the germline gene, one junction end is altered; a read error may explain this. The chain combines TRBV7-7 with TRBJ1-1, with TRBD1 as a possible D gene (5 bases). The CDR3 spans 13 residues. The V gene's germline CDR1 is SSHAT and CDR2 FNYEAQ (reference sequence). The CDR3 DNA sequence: TGTGCTAGCAGCTTAGACGGGGGTACTGAAGCTTTCTTT. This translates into CASSLDGGTEAFF.